This is a list of T cell receptor beta chains from one sample in a study of blood T cell repertoires in COVID-19. The table came from immunoSEQ multiplex PCR; TCRdb's copy has only in-frame clones and leaves some out. The table shows around 160,000 clones, with around 80% occurring only once. Material for sequencing was peripheral blood. All receptors come from a woman older than 75 with acute or convalescent COVID-19. Both conserved end residues are part of each CDR3. A D gene is named only where the DNA matches it firmly. Only some rows state a clone size, as once, few, many or a class for expanded clones.

D: NA; V: TRBV14; size: NA; J: TRBJ2-1; DNA: TGTGCCAGCAGCTCCGGACAGCGCCCTTGGAATGAGCAGTTCTTC; CDR3: CASSSGQRPWNEQFF
D: NA; V: TRBV6-5; size: NA; J: TRBJ1-2; DNA: TGTGCCAGCCTGTCTGGGACTTCTAACTATGGCTACACCTTC; CDR3: CASLSGTSNYGYTF
D: NA; V: TRBV4-2; size: once; J: TRBJ1-6; DNA: TGTGCCAGCAGCCAAGGGGGGCAGCCCTATAATTCACCCCTCCACTTT; CDR3: CASSQGGQPYNSPLHF
D: NA; V: TRBV20-1; size: NA; J: TRBJ2-7; DNA: TGCAGTGCTAGTTCACAGGGTCCCTACGAGCAGTACTTC; CDR3: CSASSQGPYEQYF
D: TRBD1; V: TRBV29-1; size: NA; J: TRBJ2-2; DNA: TGCAGCACATCACAGGGGGCCGACACCGGGGAGCTGTTTTTT; CDR3: CSTSQGADTGELFF
D: NA; V: TRBV3-1/TRBV3-2; size: NA; J: TRBJ1-1; DNA: TGTGCCAGCAGCCGGGAGGGGTGGGACACTGAAGCTTTCTTT; CDR3: CASSREGWDTEAFF
D: TRBD1; V: TRBV2; size: NA; J: TRBJ1-1; DNA: TGTGCCAGCAGTGAAGTGGCAGGGGGGACTGAAGCTTTCTTT; CDR3: CASSEVAGGTEAFF
D: TRBD1; V: TRBV5-6; size: NA; J: TRBJ1-2; DNA: TGTGCCAGCAGCTTGACAGGGGGGTTCTTTTCGTATGGCTACACCTTC; CDR3: CASSLTGGFFSYGYTF
D: TRBD1; V: TRBV28; size: NA; J: TRBJ2-7; DNA: TGTGCCAGCAGTTCACCGGGACAGGGGAACGAGCAGTACTTC; CDR3: CASSSPGQGNEQYF
D: NA; V: TRBV28; size: NA; J: TRBJ2-7; DNA: TGTGCCAGCAGTTTTTCGAGCTACGAGCAGTACTTC; CDR3: CASSFSSYEQYF
D: TRBD1; V: TRBV18; size: NA; J: TRBJ2-7; DNA: TGTGCCAGCTCACCCTCGGGACAGGGTACCTACGAGCAGTACTTC; CDR3: CASSPSGQGTYEQYF
D: NA; V: TRBV9; size: NA; J: TRBJ2-1; DNA: TGTGCCAGCAGCGTAGGCAGGATCTACAATGAGCAGTTCTTC; CDR3: CASSVGRIYNEQFF
D: TRBD1; V: TRBV4-1; size: NA; J: TRBJ2-6; DNA: TGCGCCAGCAACCCGCGGCCAGGGGGCACTGGGGCCAACGTCCTGACTTTC; CDR3: CASNPRPGGTGANVLTF
D: NA; V: TRBV7-2; size: NA; J: TRBJ1-4; DNA: TGTGCCAGCTCCTCGGCGGGGGCTAATGAAAAACTGTTTTTT; CDR3: CASSSAGANEKLFF
D: NA; V: TRBV19; size: NA; J: TRBJ1-3; DNA: TGTGCCAGTAGTAGGAGGGAGGCCACCATATATTTT; CDR3: CASSRREATIYF
D: TRBD1; V: TRBV19; size: NA; J: TRBJ1-2; DNA: TGTGCCAGTAGTATGATAGGGGGCGACTATGGCTACACCTTC; CDR3: CASSMIGGDYGYTF
D: NA; V: TRBV18; size: NA; J: TRBJ2-5; DNA: TGTGCCAGCTCCCTTCTCCCTCGAGGGAACCAAGAGACCCAGTACTTC; CDR3: CASSLLPRGNQETQYF
D: NA; V: TRBV14; size: NA; J: TRBJ1-6; DNA: TGTGCCAGCAGCCAAGTAACAGGGAACGCTTCACCCCTCCACTTT; CDR3: CASSQVTGNASPLHF
D: TRBD2; V: TRBV4-2; size: NA; J: TRBJ2-2; DNA: TGTGCCAGCAGCCAGGGACTAGCGGGAGGAGCGAACACCGGGGAGCTGTTTTTT; CDR3: CASSQGLAGGANTGELFF
D: TRBD1; V: TRBV18; size: NA; J: TRBJ2-7; DNA: TGTGCCAGCTCACCGCCGGGACAGGGGTACGAGCAGTACTTC; CDR3: CASSPPGQGYEQYF
D: TRBD2; V: TRBV28; size: few; J: TRBJ2-1; DNA: TGTGCCAGCAGGACCTGGATAGCGGGAGGGCCCTCAGTACAGTTCTTC; CDR3: CASRTWIAGGPSVQFF
D: NA; V: TRBV5-1; size: NA; J: TRBJ1-4; DNA: TGCGCCAGCAGCTTGCAACAGGGAAAGGGTGAAAAACTGTTTTTT; CDR3: CASSLQQGKGEKLFF
D: TRBD1; V: TRBV6-1; size: few; J: TRBJ1-1; DNA: TGTGCCAGCAGTGACCGGGACAGGGGGAGAGGAGCTTTCTTT; CDR3: CASSDRDRGRGAFF
D: NA; V: TRBV4-2; size: NA; J: TRBJ2-7; DNA: TGTGCCAGCAGCCAAGATCCCATGGCAGCGACTGGCTACGAGCAGTACTTC; CDR3: CASSQDPMAATGYEQYF
D: TRBD1; V: TRBV7-9; size: NA; J: TRBJ1-2; DNA: TGTGCCAGCAGCCCAGGGGGGTACAGCTATGGCTACACCTTC; CDR3: CASSPGGYSYGYTF
D: TRBD2; V: TRBV5-4; size: NA; J: TRBJ2-3; DNA: TGTGCCAGCAGCTCGGGCGGGGAGGGTGCAGATACGCAGTATTTT; CDR3: CASSSGGEGADTQYF
D: NA; V: TRBV5-1; size: NA; J: TRBJ2-2; DNA: TGCGCCAGCAGCCCCGACGAGGCCGGGGAGCTGTTTTTT; CDR3: CASSPDEAGELFF
D: TRBD1; V: TRBV2; size: NA; J: TRBJ2-7; DNA: TGTGCCAGCATCCCGGTCACAGGGGGGGACAGGGGATTGGAGCAGTACTTC; CDR3: CASIPVTGGDRGLEQYF
D: NA; V: TRBV19; size: NA; J: TRBJ1-5; DNA: TGTGCCAGTAGTATAGATCTGGAGAATCAGCCCCAGCATTTT; CDR3: CASSIDLENQPQHF
D: TRBD2; V: TRBV7-2; size: once; J: TRBJ2-1; DNA: TGTGCCAGCGGCTTGACTAGCGGGAGTATTGGAAGGGGAAATGAGCAGTTCTTC; CDR3: CASGLTSGSIGRGNEQFF
D: TRBD2; V: TRBV5-1; size: NA; J: TRBJ2-2; DNA: TGCGCCAGCAGCCTTAAAGGACTAGCGGGAGAAAGGACCGGGGAGCTGTTTTTT; CDR3: CASSLKGLAGERTGELFF
D: NA; V: TRBV7-2; size: NA; J: TRBJ1-2; DNA: TGTGCCAGCAGCTTACGAACAAACTATGGCTACACCTTC; CDR3: CASSLRTNYGYTF
D: NA; V: TRBV28; size: few; J: TRBJ2-7; DNA: TGTGCCAGCAGTTCTGGACAGTCACCCGCCCTTGTGTACTTC; CDR3: CASSSGQSPALVYF
D: TRBD1; V: TRBV7-9; size: NA; J: TRBJ1-2; DNA: TGTGCCAGCAGCGGCCTACAGGGGGGCAACTATGGCTACACCTTC; CDR3: CASSGLQGGNYGYTF
D: TRBD2; V: TRBV10-1; size: few; J: TRBJ2-3; DNA: TGCGCCAGCAGTGAGTCGAAAACTAGCGGGAGGGCCGTCACGCAGTATTTT; CDR3: CASSESKTSGRAVTQYF
D: TRBD1; V: TRBV6-5; size: NA; J: TRBJ1-1; DNA: TGTGCCAGCAGCTTACAGGGGTTGTGGACTGAAGCTTTCTTT; CDR3: CASSLQGLWTEAFF
D: TRBD1; V: TRBV7-9; size: NA; J: TRBJ1-4; DNA: TGTGCCAGCAGCCCCCGAGACCGACAGGGTAATGAAAAACTGTTTTTT; CDR3: CASSPRDRQGNEKLFF
D: TRBD2; V: TRBV14; size: NA; J: TRBJ2-7; DNA: TGTGCCAGCAGCCGCCTAGCGGGAGATCTCTCGCTGAGCTTC; CDR3: CASSRLAGDLSLSF
D: NA; V: TRBV7-2; size: NA; J: TRBJ1-1; DNA: TGTGCCAGCAGCCCCGAAGGAGGGATTTCAGAAGCTTTCTTT; CDR3: CASSPEGGISEAFF
D: NA; V: TRBV5-1; size: NA; J: TRBJ1-2; DNA: TGCGCCAGCAGCCCGGTCGGGGATAACTATGGCTACACCTTC; CDR3: CASSPVGDNYGYTF
D: NA; V: TRBV2; size: NA; J: TRBJ2-3; DNA: TGTGCCAGCCAAGTTTGGCGGGACACAGATACGCAGTATTTT; CDR3: CASQVWRDTDTQYF
D: TRBD2; V: TRBV20-1; size: NA; J: TRBJ2-5; DNA: TGCAGTGCTAGTCGTTCCCTTGGTTTGCGGGAGTGGGAGACCCAGTACTTC; CDR3: CSASRSLGLREWETQYF
D: TRBD1; V: TRBV29-1; size: NA; J: TRBJ1-1; DNA: TGCAGCGTTGAAACAGGGGGTAACACTGAAGCTTTCTTT; CDR3: CSVETGGNTEAFF
D: NA; V: TRBV6-6; size: NA; J: TRBJ1-1; DNA: TGTGCCAGCAGTTACTCTGGGCAGGGCGCCACTGAAGCTTTCTTT; CDR3: CASSYSGQGATEAFF
D: NA; V: TRBV11-2; size: NA; J: TRBJ2-3; DNA: TGTGCCAGCAGTCCCGGACTTAACACAGATACGCAGTATTTT; CDR3: CASSPGLNTDTQYF
D: TRBD2; V: TRBV4-1; size: once; J: TRBJ2-1; DNA: TGCGCCAGCAGCCCGGGACTAGCGACTTACAATGAGCAGTTCTTC; CDR3: CASSPGLATYNEQFF
D: TRBD1; V: TRBV19; size: NA; J: TRBJ1-1; DNA: TGTGCCAGTAGACCCCAACAGGGGAAAGGGACTGAAGCTTTCTTT; CDR3: CASRPQQGKGTEAFF
D: NA; V: TRBV7-9; size: few; J: TRBJ1-2; DNA: TGTGCCAGCAGCTCACCCCCGGACAGTGGCTACACCTTC; CDR3: CASSSPPDSGYTF
D: NA; V: TRBV5-1; size: NA; J: TRBJ1-1; DNA: TGCGCCAGCAGCCCAAACAGGGATACTGAAGCTTTCTTT; CDR3: CASSPNRDTEAFF
D: NA; V: TRBV6-5; size: NA; J: TRBJ2-7; DNA: TGTGCCAGCAGTTACGGTAGGAGCGGCTGGTCCTCCGAGCAGTACTTC; CDR3: CASSYGRSGWSSEQYF
D: NA; V: TRBV6-5; size: NA; J: TRBJ2-1; DNA: TGTGCCAGCAGTCCCTTGTCGACACACAATGAGCAGTTCTTC; CDR3: CASSPLSTHNEQFF
D: TRBD2; V: TRBV10-1; size: NA; J: TRBJ2-1; DNA: TGCGCCAGCAGTGACGGGACTAGCGGGAAGTATGAGCAGTTCTTC; CDR3: CASSDGTSGKYEQFF
D: TRBD1; V: TRBV5-4; size: NA; J: TRBJ2-5; DNA: TGTGCCAGCAGCCGGGACAGGGTTATGGAGACCCAGTACTTC; CDR3: CASSRDRVMETQYF
D: NA; V: TRBV4-3; size: few; J: TRBJ2-7; DNA: TGCGCCAGCAGCCAAGAAGCCCACTACGAGCAGTACTTC; CDR3: CASSQEAHYEQYF
D: NA; V: TRBV11-3; size: NA; J: TRBJ1-3; DNA: TGTGCCAGCAGCTTATTCGCTGGAAACACCATATATTTT; CDR3: CASSLFAGNTIYF
D: NA; V: TRBV9; size: NA; J: TRBJ2-7; DNA: TGTGCCAGCAGCGTAGCGGCTAGCTTAGAATACGAGCAGTACTTC; CDR3: CASSVAASLEYEQYF
D: NA; V: TRBV6-5; size: NA; J: TRBJ1-4; DNA: TGTGCCACCGCGAAAAGGGGTCCAACTAATGAAAAACTGTTTTTT; CDR3: CATAKRGPTNEKLFF